This T cell receptor (beta chain) was documented in a study of CD8+ T cells in alopecia areata. RNA extraction was followed by reverse transcription into cDNA, which acted as the sequencing template. Profiled with immunoSEQ multiplex PCR; TCRdb holds only in-frame clones, not every one. The sample carries under 250,000 clones, about three fifths recorded once. Regarding treatment: oral pan-JAK inhibitor, 5-10 mg twice daily. This TCR was recovered from a human donor with alopecia areata. Sequenced material: CD4+ T cells sorted from blood, taken at week 4, from a patient treated with tofacitinib.

CDR3 bases: TGTGCCAGCAGTTCTCAGGGCGGCAGAAATCAGCCCCAGCATTTT. Amino acids: CASSSQGGRNQPQHF. The chain couples TRBV28 to TRBJ1-5; maybe TRBD1 (5 bases). Per the germline V gene, CDR1 is MDHEN and CDR2 is SYDVKM. With 4 bases removed from V and 4 bases from J, the gap between germline ends came to 14 bases. There are 15 residues in the CDR3.